This TCR beta chain was identified during a study of T-cell memory formation after mild COVID-19. Study background: TCR clusters were mostly donor specific.

This clonotype was recorded a few times. In TCRdb, the 5' RACE reads were re-called with MiXCR into one record per CDR3 protein. The data hold about 430,000 distinct CDR3 sequences, with approximately 24% observed a single time. After removal of 6 bases from V and 4 bases from J, the junction contained 2 bases not matched to a gene. The CDR3 spans 13 residues. Germline lookup yields CDR1 KGHDR and CDR2 SFDVKD. The origin of this receptor is an adult woman who had mild COVID-19 (a few samples of this study predate the infection). Cell type and time point are not known. The rearrangement uses TRBV24-1 and TRBJ2-1; TRBD1 matches 7 bases. The sample was PBMCs or a T cell subset sorted from them (not recorded which). CDR3 sequence: CATSTRGYNEQFF. Here the CDR3 DNA reads TGTGCCACCAGTACCAGGGGGTACAATGAGCAGTTCTTC.